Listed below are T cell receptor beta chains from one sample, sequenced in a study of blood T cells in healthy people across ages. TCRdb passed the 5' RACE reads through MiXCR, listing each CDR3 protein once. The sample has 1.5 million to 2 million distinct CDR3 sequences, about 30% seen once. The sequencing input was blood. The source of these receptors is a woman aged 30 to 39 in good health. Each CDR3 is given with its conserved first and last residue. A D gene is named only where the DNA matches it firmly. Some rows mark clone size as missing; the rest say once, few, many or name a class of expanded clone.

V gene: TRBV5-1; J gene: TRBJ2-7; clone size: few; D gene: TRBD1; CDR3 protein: CASSLGTGPLAYEQYF; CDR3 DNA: TGCGCCAGCAGCTTGGGGACAGGGCCGTTGGCCTACGAGCAGTACTTC
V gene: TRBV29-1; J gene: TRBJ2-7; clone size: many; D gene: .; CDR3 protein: CSVDSLGHEQYF; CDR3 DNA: TGCAGCGTCGACTCACTGGGCCACGAGCAGTACTTC
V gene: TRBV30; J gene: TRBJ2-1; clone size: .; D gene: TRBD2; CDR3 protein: CAWRGGSSYNEQFF; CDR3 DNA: TGTGCCTGGAGAGGCGGGAGCTCCTACAATGAGCAGTTCTTC
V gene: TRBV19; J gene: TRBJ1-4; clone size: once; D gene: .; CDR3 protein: CASSPWTNEKLFF; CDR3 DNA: TGTGCCAGTAGTCCGTGGACTAATGAAAAACTGTTTTTT
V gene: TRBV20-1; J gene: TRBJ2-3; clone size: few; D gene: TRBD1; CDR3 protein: CSARDQGVATDTQYF; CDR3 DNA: TGCAGTGCTAGAGATCAGGGGGTAGCTACAGATACGCAGTATTTT
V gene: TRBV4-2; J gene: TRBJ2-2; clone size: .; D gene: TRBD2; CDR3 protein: CASSRGTSGGFTGELFF; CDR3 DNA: TGTGCCAGCAGCCGAGGGACTAGCGGGGGGTTCACCGGGGAGCTGTTTTTT
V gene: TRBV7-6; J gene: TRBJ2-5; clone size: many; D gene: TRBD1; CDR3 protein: CASSKRGGQGETQYF; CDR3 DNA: TGTGCCAGCAGCAAACGGGGAGGACAGGGGGAGACCCAGTACTTC
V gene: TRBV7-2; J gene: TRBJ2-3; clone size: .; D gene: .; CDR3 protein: CASSLNSAATDTQYF; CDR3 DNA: TGTGCCAGCAGCTTAAATTCTGCGGCCACAGATACGCAGTATTTT
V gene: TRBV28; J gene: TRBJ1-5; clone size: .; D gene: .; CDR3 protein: CASSLSQVNQPQHF; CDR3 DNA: TGTGCCAGCAGTTTATCGCAGGTCAATCAGCCCCAGCATTTT
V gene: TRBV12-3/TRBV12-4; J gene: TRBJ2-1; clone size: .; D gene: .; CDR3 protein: CASRPRRTYNEQFF; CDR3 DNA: TGTGCCAGCAGACCAAGGAGAACCTACAATGAGCAGTTCTTC
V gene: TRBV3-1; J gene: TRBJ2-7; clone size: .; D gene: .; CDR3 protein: CVSSQTGTHSYEQYF; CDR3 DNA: TGTGTCAGCAGCCAGACCGGGACGCACTCCTACGAGCAGTACTTC
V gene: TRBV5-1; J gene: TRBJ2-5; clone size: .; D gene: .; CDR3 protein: CASRRGGAGGDQETQYF; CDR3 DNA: TGCGCCAGCAGACGAGGGGGCGCAGGCGGGGACCAAGAGACCCAGTACTTC
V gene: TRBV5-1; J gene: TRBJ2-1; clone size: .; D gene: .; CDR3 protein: CASSLGQNSYNEQFF; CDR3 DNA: TGCGCCAGCAGCTTGGGACAGAACTCCTACAATGAGCAGTTCTTC
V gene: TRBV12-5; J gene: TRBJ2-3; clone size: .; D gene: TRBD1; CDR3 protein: CASGSRTGSDTQYF; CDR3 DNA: TGTGCTAGTGGTTCCCGGACAGGGTCAGATACGCAGTATTTT
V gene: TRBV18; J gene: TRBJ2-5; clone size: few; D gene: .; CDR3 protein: CASSTKQETQYF; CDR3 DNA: TGTGCCAGCTCAACAAAACAAGAGACCCAGTACTTC
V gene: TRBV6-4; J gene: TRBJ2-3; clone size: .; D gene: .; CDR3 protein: CASSEGWVSTDTQYF; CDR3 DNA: TGTGCCAGCAGTGAAGGGTGGGTGAGCACAGATACGCAGTATTTT
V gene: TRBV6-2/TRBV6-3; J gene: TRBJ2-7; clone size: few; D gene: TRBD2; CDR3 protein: CASSPPSGRATYEQYF; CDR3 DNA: TGTGCCAGCAGCCCTCCTAGCGGGAGGGCCACCTACGAGCAGTACTTC
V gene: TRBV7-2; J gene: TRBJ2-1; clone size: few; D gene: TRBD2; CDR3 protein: CASSLGAGGPVEQFF; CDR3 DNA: TGTGCCAGCAGCTTAGGAGCGGGAGGGCCTGTTGAGCAGTTCTTC
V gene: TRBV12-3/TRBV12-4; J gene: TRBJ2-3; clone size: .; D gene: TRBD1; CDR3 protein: CASSYTGGPDTQYF; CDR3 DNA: TGTGCCAGCAGTTACACAGGGGGCCCAGATACGCAGTATTTT
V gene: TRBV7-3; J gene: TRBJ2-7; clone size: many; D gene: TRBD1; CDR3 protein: CASSLIGRDRALYEQYF; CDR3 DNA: TGTGCCAGCAGCTTAATAGGGCGAGACAGGGCCCTCTACGAGCAGTACTTC
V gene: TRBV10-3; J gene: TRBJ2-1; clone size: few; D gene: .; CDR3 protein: CAISERTLNEQFF; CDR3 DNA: TGTGCCATCAGTGAAAGAACTTTGAATGAGCAGTTCTTC
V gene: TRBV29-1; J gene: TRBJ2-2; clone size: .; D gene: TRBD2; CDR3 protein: CSATNGLAGLAGELFF; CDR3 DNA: TGCAGCGCCACAAACGGACTAGCGGGATTAGCCGGGGAGCTGTTTTTT
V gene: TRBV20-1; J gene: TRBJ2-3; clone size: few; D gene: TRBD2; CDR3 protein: CSAVRISGRASADTQYF; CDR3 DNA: TGCAGTGCCGTACGTATCAGCGGGAGGGCCTCCGCAGATACGCAGTATTTT
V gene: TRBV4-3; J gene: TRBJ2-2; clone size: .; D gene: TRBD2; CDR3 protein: CASSEAGSPGELFF; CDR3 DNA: TGCGCCAGCAGCGAAGCGGGATCCCCCGGGGAGCTGTTTTTT
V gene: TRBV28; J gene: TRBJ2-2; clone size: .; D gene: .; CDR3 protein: CAGSGPRGELFF; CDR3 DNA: TGTGCCGGCAGTGGCCCCCGCGGGGAGCTGTTTTTT
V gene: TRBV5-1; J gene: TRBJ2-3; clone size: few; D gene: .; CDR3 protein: CASSPRGQGMRDTQYF; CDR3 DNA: TGCGCCAGCAGCCCCCGGGGGCAGGGAATGAGGGATACGCAGTATTTT
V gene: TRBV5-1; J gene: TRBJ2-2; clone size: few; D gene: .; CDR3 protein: CAGSLVSQNTGELFF; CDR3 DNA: TGCGCCGGCAGCTTGGTGTCCCAGAACACCGGGGAGCTGTTTTTT
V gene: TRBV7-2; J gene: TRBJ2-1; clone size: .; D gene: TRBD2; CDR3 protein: CASSFPSGRGGNEQFF; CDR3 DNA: TGTGCCAGCAGCTTCCCTAGCGGGAGGGGCGGCAATGAGCAGTTCTTC
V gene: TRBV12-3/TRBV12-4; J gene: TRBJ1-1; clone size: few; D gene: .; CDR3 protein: CASRWTVNTEAFF; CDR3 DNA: TGTGCCAGCAGATGGACGGTGAACACTGAAGCTTTCTTT
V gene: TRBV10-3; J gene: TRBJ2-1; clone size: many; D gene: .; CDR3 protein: CAISEGHPEQFF; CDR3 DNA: TGTGCCATCAGTGAGGGGCACCCTGAGCAGTTCTTC
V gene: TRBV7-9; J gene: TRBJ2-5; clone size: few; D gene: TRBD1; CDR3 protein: CASIPTGAEETQYF; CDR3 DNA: TGTGCCAGCATCCCAACAGGGGCCGAGGAGACCCAGTACTTC
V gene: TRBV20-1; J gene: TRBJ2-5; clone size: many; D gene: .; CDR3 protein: CSARNPAGDQETQYF; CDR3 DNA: TGCAGTGCTAGGAACCCAGCTGGGGACCAAGAGACCCAGTACTTC
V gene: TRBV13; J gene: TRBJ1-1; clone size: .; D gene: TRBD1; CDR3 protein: CASSLGSQGAAEAFF; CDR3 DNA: TGTGCCAGCAGCTTAGGTTCCCAGGGGGCGGCTGAAGCTTTCTTT
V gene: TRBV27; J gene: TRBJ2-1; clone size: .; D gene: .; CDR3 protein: CASSPGVSDRYNEQFF; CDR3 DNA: TGTGCCAGCAGTCCTGGGGTTTCGGACAGATACAATGAGCAGTTCTTC
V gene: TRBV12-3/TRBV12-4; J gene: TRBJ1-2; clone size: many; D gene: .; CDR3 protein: CASSPIPDGYTF; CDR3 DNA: TGTGCCAGCAGTCCTATCCCTGATGGCTACACCTTC
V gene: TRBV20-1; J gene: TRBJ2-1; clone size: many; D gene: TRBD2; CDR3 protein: CSAQTSGEVDEQFF; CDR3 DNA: TGCAGTGCTCAGACTAGCGGGGAAGTCGATGAGCAGTTCTTC
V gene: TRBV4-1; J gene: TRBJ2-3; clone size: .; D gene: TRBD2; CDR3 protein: CASSQEGLGDTQYF; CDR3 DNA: TGCGCCAGCAGCCAAGAGGGACTAGGGGATACGCAGTATTTT
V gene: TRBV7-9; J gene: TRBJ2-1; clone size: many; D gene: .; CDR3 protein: CASSPPRGSENEQFF; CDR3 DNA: TGTGCCAGCAGCCCCCCAAGAGGGAGTGAAAATGAGCAGTTCTTC
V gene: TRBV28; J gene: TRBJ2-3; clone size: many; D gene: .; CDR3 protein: CASSPGTASTDTQYF; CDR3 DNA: TGTGCCAGCAGTCCCGGGACGGCTAGCACAGATACGCAGTATTTT
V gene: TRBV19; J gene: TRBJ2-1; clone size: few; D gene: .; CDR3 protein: CASSMASAYNEQFF; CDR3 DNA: TGTGCCAGTAGTATGGCTAGCGCCTACAATGAGCAGTTCTTC